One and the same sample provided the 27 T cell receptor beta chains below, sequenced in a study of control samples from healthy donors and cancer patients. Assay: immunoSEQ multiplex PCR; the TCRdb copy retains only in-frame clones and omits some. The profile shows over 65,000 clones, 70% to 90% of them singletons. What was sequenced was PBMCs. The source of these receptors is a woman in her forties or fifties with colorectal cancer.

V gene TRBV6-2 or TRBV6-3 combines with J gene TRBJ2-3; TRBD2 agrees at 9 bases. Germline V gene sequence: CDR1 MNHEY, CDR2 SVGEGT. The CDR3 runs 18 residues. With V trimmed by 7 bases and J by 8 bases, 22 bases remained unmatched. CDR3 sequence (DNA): TGTGCCAGCACCCCAGAGAGCGGGGGGTTAACACATATCCCTACGCAGTATTTT. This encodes CASTPESGGLTHIPTQYF.

The CDR3 here is CASSPPVAGEQFF. CDR3 coding DNA: TGTGCCAGCTCACCACCGGTAGCGGGGGAGCAGTTCTTC. The rearrangement links TRBV18 to TRBJ2-1; the match to TRBD2 covers 8 bases. The germline V gene has CDR1 KGHSH and CDR2 LQKENI. V was pared by 0 bases and J by 10 bases, with 2 bases of the junction left unmatched. The CDR3 totals 13 residues. Full variable domain (missing parts from reference TRBV18 and TRBJ2-1): NAGVMQNPRHLVRRRGQEARLRCSPMKGHSHVYWYRQLPEEGLKFMVYLQKENIIDESGMPKERFSAEFPKEGPSILRIQQVVRGDSAAYFCASSPPVAGEQFFGPGTRLTVL.

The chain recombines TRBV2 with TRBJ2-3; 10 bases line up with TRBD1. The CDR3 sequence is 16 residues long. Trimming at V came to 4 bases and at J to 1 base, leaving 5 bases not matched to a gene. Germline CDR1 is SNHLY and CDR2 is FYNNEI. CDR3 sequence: CASSGQGAIRTDTQYF. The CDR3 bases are TGTGCCAGCAGTGGACAGGGGGCAATCCGCACAGATACGCAGTATTTT.

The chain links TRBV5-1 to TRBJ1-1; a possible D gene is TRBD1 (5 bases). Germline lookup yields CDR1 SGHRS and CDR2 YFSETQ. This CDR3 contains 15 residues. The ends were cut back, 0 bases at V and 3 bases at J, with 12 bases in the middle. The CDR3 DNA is TGCGCCAGCAGCTTGGAGTCAGGGCAACACACTGAAGCTTTCTTT. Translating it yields CASSLESGQHTEAFF.

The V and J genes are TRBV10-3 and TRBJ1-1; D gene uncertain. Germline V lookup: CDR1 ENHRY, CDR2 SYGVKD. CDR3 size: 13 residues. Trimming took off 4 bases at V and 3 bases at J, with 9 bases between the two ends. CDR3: CAISGLGDTEAFF. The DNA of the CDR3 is TGTGCCATCAGTGGCCTTGGGGACACTGAAGCTTTCTTT.

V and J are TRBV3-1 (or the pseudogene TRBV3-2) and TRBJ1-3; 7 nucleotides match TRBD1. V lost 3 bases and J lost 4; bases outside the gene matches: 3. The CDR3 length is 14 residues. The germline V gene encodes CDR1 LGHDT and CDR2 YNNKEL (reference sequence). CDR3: CASSHPGQGNTIYF. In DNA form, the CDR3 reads TGTGCCAGCAGCCATCCGGGACAGGGAAACACCATATATTTT.

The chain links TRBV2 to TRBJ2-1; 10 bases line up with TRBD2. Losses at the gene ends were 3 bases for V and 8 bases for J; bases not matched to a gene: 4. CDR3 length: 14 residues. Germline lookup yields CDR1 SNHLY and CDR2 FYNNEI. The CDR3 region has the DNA TGTGCCAGCAGTGATCAAAGCGGGGGGGATGAGCAGTTCTTC. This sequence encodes CASSDQSGGDEQFF.

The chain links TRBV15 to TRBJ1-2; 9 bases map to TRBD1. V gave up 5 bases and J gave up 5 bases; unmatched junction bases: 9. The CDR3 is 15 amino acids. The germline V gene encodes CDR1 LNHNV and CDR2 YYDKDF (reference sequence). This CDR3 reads CATSWGQGQGYGYTF. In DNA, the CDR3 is TGTGCCACCAGCTGGGGACAGGGCCAAGGGTATGGCTACACCTTC.

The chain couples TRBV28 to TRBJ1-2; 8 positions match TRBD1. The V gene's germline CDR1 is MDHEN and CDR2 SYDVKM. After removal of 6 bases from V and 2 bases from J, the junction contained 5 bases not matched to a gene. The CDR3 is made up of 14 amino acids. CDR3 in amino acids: CASRSYRGNYGYTF. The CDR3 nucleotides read TGTGCCAGCAGGTCCTACAGGGGGAACTATGGCTACACCTTC.

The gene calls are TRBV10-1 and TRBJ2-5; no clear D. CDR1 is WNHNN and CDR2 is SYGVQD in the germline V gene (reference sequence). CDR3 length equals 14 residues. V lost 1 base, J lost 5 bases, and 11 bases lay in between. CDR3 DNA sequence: TGCGCCAGCAGTGAGTGGGTCAGTCGGGAGACCCAGTACTTC. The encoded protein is CASSEWVSRETQYF.

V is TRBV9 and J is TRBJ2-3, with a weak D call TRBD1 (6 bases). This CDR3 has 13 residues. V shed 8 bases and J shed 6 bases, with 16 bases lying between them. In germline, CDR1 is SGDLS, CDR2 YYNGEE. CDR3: CASGAGTTDTQYF. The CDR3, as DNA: TGTGCCAGTGGGGCAGGGACAACGGATACGCAGTATTTT.

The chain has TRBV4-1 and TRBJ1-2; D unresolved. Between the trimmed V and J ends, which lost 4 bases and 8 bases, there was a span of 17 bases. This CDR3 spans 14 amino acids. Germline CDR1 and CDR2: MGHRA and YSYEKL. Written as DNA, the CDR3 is TGCGCCAGCAGCCCCACCCGGCCCCAGGAGGGCTACACCTTC. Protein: CASSPTRPQEGYTF.

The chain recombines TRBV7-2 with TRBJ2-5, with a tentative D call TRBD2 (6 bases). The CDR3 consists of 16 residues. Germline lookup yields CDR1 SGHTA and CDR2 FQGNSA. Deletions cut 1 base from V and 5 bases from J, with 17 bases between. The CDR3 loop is CASSLGGDFLGETQYF. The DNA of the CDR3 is TGTGCCAGCAGCTTAGGAGGGGACTTCTTAGGGGAGACCCAGTACTTC.

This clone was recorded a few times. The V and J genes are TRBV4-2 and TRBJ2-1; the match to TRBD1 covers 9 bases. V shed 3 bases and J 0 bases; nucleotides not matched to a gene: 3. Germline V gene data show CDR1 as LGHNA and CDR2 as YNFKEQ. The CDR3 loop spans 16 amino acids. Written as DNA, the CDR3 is TGTGCCAGCAGCCAGGGGACAGGGCGCTCCTACAATGAGCAGTTCTTC. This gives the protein CASSQGTGRSYNEQFF.

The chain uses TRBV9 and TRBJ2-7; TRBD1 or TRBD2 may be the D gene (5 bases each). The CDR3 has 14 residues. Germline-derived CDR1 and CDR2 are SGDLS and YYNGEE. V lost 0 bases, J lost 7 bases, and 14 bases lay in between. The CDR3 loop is CASSVDRGPCEQYV. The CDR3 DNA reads TGTGCCAGCAGCGTAGATCGGGGCCCATGTGAGCAGTACGTC.

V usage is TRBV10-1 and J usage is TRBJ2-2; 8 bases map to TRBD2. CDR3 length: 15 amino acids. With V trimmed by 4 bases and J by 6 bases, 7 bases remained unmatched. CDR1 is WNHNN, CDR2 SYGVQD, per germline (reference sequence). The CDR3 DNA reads TGCGCCAGCAGTGCCGGGACTAGACCCGCCGGGGAGCTGTTTTTT. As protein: CASSAGTRPAGELFF.

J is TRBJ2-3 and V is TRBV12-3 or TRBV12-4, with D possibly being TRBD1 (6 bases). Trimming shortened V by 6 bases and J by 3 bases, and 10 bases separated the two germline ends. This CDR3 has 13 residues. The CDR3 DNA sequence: TGTGCCAGCAGACTAACAGGGACAGATACGCAGTATTTT. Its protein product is CASRLTGTDTQYF.

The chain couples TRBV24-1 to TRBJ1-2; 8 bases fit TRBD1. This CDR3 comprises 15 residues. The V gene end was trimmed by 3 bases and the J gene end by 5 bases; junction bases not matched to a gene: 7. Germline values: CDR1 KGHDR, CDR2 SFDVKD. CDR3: CATSDPTGAVYGYTF. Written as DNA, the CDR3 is TGTGCCACCAGTGATCCGACAGGGGCCGTGTATGGCTACACCTTC.

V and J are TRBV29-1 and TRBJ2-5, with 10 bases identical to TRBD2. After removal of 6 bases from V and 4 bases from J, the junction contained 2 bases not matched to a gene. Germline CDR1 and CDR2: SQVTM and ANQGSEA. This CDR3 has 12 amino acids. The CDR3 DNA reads TGCAGCGTCAAGCGGGGGGGAGAGACCCAGTACTTC. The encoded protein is CSVKRGGETQYF.

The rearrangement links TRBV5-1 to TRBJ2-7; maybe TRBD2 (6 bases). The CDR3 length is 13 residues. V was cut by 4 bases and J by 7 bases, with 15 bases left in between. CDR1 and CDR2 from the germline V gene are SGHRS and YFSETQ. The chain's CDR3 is CASSEQAGLEQYV. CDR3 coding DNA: TGCGCCAGCAGCGAGCAGGCGGGATTGGAGCAGTACGTC.

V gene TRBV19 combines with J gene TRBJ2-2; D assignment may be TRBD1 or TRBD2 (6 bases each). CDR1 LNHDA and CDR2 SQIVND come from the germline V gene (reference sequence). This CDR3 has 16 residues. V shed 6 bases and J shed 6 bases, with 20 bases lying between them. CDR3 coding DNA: TGTGCCAGTAGCAGCCGGGGGCAAGCCGGTCCCGGGGAGCTGTTTTTT. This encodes CASSSRGQAGPGELFF.

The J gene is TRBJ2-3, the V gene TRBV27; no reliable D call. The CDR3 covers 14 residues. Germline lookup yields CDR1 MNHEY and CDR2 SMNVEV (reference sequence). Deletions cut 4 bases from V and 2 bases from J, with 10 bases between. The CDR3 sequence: CASSSGLTTDTQYF. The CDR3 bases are TGTGCCAGCAGTTCCGGGCTCACCACAGATACGCAGTATTTT.

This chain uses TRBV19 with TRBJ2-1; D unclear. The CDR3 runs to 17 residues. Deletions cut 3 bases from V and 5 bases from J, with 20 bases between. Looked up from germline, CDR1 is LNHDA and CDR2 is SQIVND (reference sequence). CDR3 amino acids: CASSIFGSTNGNNEQFF. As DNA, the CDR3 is TGTGCCAGTAGTATTTTTGGGTCAACTAACGGAAACAATGAGCAGTTCTTC.

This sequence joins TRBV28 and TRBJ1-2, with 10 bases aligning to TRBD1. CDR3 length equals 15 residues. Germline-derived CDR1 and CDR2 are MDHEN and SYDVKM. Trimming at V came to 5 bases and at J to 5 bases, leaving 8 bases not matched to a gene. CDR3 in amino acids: CASSTRQGAFYGYTF. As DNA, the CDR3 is TGTGCCAGCAGTACCCGACAGGGGGCGTTTTATGGCTACACCTTC.

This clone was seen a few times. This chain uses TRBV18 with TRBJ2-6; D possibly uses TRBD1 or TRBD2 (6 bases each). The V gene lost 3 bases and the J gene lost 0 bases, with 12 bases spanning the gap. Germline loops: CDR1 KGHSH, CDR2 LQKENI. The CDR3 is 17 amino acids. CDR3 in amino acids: CASSPEGGYSGANVLTF. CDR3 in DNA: TGTGCCAGCTCACCTGAGGGGGGCTACTCTGGGGCCAACGTCCTGACTTTC.

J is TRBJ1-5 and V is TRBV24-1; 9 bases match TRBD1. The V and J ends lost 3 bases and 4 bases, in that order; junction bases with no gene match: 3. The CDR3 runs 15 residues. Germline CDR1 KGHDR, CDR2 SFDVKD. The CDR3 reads CATSDGTGTNQPQHF. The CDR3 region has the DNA TGTGCCACCAGTGATGGGACAGGGACAAATCAGCCCCAGCATTTT.

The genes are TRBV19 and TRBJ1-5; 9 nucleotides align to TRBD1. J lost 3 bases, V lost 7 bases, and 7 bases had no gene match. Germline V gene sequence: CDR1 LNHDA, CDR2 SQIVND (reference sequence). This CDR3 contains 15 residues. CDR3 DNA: TGTGCCAGTACGTCCGGGACAGGGTTCAATCAGCCCCAGCATTTT. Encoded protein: CASTSGTGFNQPQHF.